This T cell receptor (beta chain) was profiled in a study of T cell repertoires in cytomegalovirus infection (dated by TCRdb to the late 2010s). Describing the broader study: Alongside well-studied HLA-B-restricted epitopes, the peptide stimulations were aimed at recently identified HLA-C-restricted CMV epitopes, whose presentation resists viral immunomodulation. Because public TCR beta signatures pointed to carriage of CMV infection together with the matching HLA type, the HLA type of each donor mattered for the analysis. Summary of the overall study and its limitations: The ex vivo response was dominated by HLA-C-restricted CMV-specific TCR beta clonotypes, and the single most frequent clonotype in two of eight donors was supplied by these HLA-C-restricted clonotypes. Carriers of CMV infection plus the relevant HLA type were discriminated by the cumulative frequency of public TCR beta family members in the study cohort and in an independent 352-donor cohort.

The treatment or condition tag for this specimen amounts to: in vitro stimulation with specific CMV peptide epitopes to enrich CMV-specific T cells. Details on this clonotype: The clone's antigen remains unknown. No base quality information exists; no much larger clone differs at one position.

TCRdb records Illumina HiSeq 1500 as the sequencer. The public reads were reanalyzed by TCRdb: fastp trimming at Q25, MiXCR alignment, in-frame beta chains only. One record per CDR3 amino acid sequence lists the most common genes and DNA. The sample table holds 450,000 to 550,000 distinct CDR3 sequences, of which about 42% were seen once. The top ten clones comprise 35% to 50% of the sample. The CDR3 runs 13 residues from the cysteine to the phenylalanine. The read is trimmed to its CDR3 DNA, 39 bases read in frame from base 1. The germline V gene sets CDR1 to SGHTA and CDR2 to FQGNSA. The V and J ends are trimmed by 2 bases and 6 bases, leaving 10 bases between them.

This receptor chain uses TRBV7-2 and TRBJ1-2, with no D gene named confidently. This specimen was cultured PBMCs, taken from culture after CMV antigen stimulation. The TCR was taken from a human donor in good health (CMV status not recorded). Some clones in this sample may be carry-over from other donors' samples. DNA sequence: TGTGCCAGCAGCTTATCTCGCTTGGATGGCTACACCTTC. This yields the protein CASSLSRLDGYTF.